This TCR beta chain was sequenced in a study of blood T cell repertoires in COVID-19. This clone is classed as medium-sized. Only in-frame clones appear in the TCRdb table, and some are missing; sequencing was by immunoSEQ multiplex PCR. The sample has over 200,000 clones, about four fifths seen once. The CDR3 is 16 residues long. J gave up 3 bases and V 1 base, and 6 bases lay outside the gene matches. CDR1 and CDR2 from the germline V gene are SGHDT and YYEEEE. Sequenced material: peripheral blood. This receptor was identified in a middle-aged woman with acute or convalescent COVID-19. This chain joins TRBV5-6 and TRBJ2-1; 8 bases map to TRBD1. Written as DNA, the CDR3 is TGTGCCAGCAGCTTGACCCAGGGGGCCAACTACAATGAGCAGTTCTTC. Residues: CASSLTQGANYNEQFF.